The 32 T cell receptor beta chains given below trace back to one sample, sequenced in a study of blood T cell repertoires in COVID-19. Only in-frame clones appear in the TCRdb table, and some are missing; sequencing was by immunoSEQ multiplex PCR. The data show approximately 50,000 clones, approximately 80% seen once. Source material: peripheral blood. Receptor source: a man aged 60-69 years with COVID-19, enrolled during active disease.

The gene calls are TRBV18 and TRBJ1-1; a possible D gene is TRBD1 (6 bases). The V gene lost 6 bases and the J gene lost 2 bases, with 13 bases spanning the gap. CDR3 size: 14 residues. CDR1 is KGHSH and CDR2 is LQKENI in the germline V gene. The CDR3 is CASSKGTLNTEAFF. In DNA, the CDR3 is TGTGCCAGCTCCAAAGGGACACTCAACACTGAAGCTTTCTTT.

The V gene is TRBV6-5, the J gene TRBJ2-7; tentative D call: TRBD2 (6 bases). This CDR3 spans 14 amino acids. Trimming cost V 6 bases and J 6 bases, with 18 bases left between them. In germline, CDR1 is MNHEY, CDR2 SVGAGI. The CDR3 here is CASSNGGSLVEQYF. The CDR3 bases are TGTGCCAGCAGCAACGGAGGGAGTTTGGTCGAGCAGTACTTC.

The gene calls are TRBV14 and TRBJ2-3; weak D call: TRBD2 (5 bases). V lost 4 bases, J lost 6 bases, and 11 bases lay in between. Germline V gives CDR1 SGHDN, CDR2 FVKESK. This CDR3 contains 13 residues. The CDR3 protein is CASSRNSADTQYF. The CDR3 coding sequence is TGTGCCAGCAGCCGAAATAGCGCGGATACGCAGTATTTT.

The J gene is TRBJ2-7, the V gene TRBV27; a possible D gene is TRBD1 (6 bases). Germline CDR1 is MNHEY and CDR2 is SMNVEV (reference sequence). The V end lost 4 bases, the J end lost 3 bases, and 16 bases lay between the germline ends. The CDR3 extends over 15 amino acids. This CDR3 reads CASSSRGQGHYEQYF. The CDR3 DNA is TGTGCCAGCAGTTCCCGTGGGCAGGGGCACTACGAGCAGTACTTC.

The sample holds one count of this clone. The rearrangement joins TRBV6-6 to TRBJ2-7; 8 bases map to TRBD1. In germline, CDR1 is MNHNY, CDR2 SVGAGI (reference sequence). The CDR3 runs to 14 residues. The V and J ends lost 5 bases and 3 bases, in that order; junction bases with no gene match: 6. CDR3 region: CASSRTGSDYEQYF. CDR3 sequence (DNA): TGTGCCAGCAGTCGGACAGGGTCGGACTACGAGCAGTACTTC.

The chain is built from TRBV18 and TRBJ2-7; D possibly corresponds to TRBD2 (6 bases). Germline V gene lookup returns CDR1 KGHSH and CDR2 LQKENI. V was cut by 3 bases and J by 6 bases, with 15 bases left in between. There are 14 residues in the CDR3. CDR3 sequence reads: CASSPASDGSEQYF. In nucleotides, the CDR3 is TGTGCCAGCTCACCCGCTAGCGACGGGTCCGAGCAGTACTTC.

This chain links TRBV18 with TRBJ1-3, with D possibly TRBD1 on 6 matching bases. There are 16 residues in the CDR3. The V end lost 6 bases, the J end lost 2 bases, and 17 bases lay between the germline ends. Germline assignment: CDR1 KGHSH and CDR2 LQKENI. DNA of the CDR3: TGTGCCAGCTCTCCCCTGGGGGCCGACCCTGGAAACACCATATATTTT. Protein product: CASSPLGADPGNTIYF.

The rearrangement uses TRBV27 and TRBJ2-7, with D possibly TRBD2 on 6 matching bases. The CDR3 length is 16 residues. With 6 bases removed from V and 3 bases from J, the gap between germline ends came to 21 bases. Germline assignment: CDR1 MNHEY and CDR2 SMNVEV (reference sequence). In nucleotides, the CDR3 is TGTGCCAGCAGCCATCTGGGGGAGGCGAGTATCTACGAGCAGTACTTC. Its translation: CASSHLGEASIYEQYF.

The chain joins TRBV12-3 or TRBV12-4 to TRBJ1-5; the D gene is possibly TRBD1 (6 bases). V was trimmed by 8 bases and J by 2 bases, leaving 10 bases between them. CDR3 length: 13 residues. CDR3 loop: CASAAGGNQPQHF. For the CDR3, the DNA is TGTGCCAGCGCCGCAGGGGGCAATCAGCCCCAGCATTTT.

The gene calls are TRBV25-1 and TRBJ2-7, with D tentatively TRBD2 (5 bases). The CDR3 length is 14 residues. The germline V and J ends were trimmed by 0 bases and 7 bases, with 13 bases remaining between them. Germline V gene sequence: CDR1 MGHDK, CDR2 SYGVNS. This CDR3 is CASSEYQDRGEQYF. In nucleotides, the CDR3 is TGTGCCAGCAGTGAATATCAGGACCGGGGAGAGCAGTACTTC.

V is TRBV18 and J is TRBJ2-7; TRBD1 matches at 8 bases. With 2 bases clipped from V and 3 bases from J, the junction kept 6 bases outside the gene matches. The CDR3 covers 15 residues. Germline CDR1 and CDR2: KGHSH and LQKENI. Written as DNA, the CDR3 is TGTGCCAGCTCACCAACGCCGGGACAGGACTACGAGCAGTACTTC. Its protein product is CASSPTPGQDYEQYF.

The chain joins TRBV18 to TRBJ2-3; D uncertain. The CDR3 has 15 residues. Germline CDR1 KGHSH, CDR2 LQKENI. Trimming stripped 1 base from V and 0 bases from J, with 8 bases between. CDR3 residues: CASSPLSPSTDTQYF. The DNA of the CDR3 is TGTGCCAGCTCACCACTTAGTCCTAGCACAGATACGCAGTATTTT.

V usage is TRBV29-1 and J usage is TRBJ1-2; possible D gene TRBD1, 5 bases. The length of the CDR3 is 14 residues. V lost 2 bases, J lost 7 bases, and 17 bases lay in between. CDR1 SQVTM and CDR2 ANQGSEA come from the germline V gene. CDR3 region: CSVEPAAGKGGYTF. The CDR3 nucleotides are TGCAGCGTTGAACCCGCTGCAGGGAAGGGTGGCTACACCTTC.

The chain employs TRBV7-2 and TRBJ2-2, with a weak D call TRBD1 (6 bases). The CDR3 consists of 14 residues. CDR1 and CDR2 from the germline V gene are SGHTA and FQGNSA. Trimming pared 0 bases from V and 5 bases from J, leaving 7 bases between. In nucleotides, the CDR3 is TGTGCCAGCAGCTTAGCCCAGGGGACCGGGGAGCTGTTTTTT. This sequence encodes CASSLAQGTGELFF.

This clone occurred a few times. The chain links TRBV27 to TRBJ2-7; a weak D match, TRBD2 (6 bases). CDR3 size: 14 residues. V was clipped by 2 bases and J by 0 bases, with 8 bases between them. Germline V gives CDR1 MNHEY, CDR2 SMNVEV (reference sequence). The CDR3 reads CASSLLATSYEQYF. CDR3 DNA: TGTGCCAGCAGTTTACTAGCGACCTCCTACGAGCAGTACTTC.

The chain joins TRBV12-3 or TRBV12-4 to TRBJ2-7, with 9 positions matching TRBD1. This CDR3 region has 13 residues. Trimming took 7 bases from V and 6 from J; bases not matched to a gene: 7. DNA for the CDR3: TGTGCCAGCAAGGGACAGGGTTTTTCCGAGCAGTACTTC. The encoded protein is CASKGQGFSEQYF.

CDR3 coding DNA: TGTGCCAGCAGTTACTCGGGGGGGGAGATGAACACTGAAGCTTTCTTT. Protein product: CASSYSGGEMNTEAFF. V and J are TRBV6-6 and TRBJ1-1; a weak D match, TRBD1 (5 bases). Germline assignment: CDR1 MNHNY and CDR2 SVGAGI (reference sequence). The CDR3 length is 16 residues. Trimming removed 0 bases at V and 0 bases at J, with 11 bases between.

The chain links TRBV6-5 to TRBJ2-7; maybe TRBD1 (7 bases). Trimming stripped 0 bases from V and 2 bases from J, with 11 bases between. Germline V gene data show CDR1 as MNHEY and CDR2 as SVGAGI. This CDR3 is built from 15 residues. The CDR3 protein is CASSYSRDRTYEQYF. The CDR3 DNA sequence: TGTGCCAGCAGTTACTCGCGGGACAGAACCTACGAGCAGTACTTC.

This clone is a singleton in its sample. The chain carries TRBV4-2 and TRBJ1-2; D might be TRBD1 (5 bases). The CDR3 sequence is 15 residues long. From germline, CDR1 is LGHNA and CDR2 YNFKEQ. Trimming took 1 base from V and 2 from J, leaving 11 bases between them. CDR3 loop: CASSQASTVNYGYTF. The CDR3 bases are TGTGCCAGCAGCCAAGCTTCGACAGTAAACTATGGCTACACCTTC.

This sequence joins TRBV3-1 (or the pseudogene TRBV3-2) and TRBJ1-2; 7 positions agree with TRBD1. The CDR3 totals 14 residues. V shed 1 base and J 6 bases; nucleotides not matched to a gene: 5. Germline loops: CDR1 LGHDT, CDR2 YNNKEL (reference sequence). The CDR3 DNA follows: TGTGCCAGCAGCCAAGTCGGAGGGGGCGATGGCTACACCTTC. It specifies CASSQVGGGDGYTF.

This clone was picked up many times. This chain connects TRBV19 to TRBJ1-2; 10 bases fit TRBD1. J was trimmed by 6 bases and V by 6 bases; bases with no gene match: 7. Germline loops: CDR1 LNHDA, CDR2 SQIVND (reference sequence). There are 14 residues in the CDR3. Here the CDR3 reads CASRGQGYTNGYTF. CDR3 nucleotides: TGTGCCAGTAGGGGACAGGGGTACACTAATGGCTACACCTTC.

The CDR3 spells CASSATDRGPEKLFF. CDR3 DNA sequence: TGTGCCAGCAGCGCCACGGACAGGGGGCCTGAAAAACTGTTTTTT. The chain uses TRBV9 and TRBJ1-4; 11 bases map to TRBD1. Per the germline V gene, CDR1 is SGDLS and CDR2 is YYNGEE. The CDR3 length is 15 residues. V lost 3 bases and J lost 7; bases outside the gene matches: 5. Full variable domain (missing parts from reference TRBV9 and TRBJ1-4): DSGVTQTPKHLITATGQRVTLRCSPRSGDLSVYWYQQSLDQGLQFLIQYYNGEERAKGNILERFSAQQFPDLHSELNLSSLELGDSALYFCASSATDRGPEKLFFGSGTQLSVL.

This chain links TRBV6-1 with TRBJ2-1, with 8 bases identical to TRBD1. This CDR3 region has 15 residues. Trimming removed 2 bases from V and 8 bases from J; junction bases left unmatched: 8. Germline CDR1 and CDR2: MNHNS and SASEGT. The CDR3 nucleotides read TGTGCCAGCAGTGAATTAGGACAGGGCCGGTATGAGCAGTTCTTC. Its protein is CASSELGQGRYEQFF.

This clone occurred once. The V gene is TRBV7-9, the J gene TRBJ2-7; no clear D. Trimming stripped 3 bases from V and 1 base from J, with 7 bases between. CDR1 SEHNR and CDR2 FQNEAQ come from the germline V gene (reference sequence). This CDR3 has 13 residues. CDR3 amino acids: CASSFPGSYEQYF. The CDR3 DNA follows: TGTGCCAGCAGCTTCCCCGGGTCCTACGAGCAGTACTTC.

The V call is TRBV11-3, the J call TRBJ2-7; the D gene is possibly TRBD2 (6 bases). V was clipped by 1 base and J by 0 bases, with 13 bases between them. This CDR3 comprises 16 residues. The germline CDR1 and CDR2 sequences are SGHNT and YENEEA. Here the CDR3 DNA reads TGTGCCAGCAGCTTAGTCGGAGGGACCAGCTCCTACGAGCAGTACTTC. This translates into CASSLVGGTSSYEQYF.

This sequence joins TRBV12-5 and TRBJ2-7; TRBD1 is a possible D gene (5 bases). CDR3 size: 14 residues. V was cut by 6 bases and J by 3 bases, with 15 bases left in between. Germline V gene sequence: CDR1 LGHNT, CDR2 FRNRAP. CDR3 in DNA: TGTGCTAGTGGACGTCAGGGATTTCTCTACGAGCAGTACTTC. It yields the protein CASGRQGFLYEQYF.

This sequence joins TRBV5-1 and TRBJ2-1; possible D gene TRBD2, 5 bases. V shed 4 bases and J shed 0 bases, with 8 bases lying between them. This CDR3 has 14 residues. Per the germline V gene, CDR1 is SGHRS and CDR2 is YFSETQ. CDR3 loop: CASSPGNSYNEQFF. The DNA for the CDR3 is TGCGCCAGCAGCCCCGGGAACTCCTACAATGAGCAGTTCTTC.

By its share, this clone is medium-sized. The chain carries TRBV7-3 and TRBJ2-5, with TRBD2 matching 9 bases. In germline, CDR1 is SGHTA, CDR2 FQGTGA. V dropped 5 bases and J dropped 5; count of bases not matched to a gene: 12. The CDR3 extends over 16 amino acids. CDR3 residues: CASSLGLAPGGETQYF. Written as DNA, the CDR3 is TGTGCCAGCAGCCTCGGACTAGCGCCAGGGGGGGAGACCCAGTACTTC. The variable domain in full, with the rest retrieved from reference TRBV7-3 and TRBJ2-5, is GAGVSQTPSNKVTEKGKYVELRCDPISGHTALYWYRQSLGQGPEFLIYFQGTGAADDSGLPNDRFFAVRPEGSVSTLKIQRTERGDSAVYLCASSLGLAPGGETQYFGPGTRLLVL.

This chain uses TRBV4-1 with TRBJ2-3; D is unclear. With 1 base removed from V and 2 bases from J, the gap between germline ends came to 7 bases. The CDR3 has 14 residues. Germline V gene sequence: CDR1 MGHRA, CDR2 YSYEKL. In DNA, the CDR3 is TGCGCCAGCAGCCAAGGTCCGGTCACAGATACGCAGTATTTT. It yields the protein CASSQGPVTDTQYF.

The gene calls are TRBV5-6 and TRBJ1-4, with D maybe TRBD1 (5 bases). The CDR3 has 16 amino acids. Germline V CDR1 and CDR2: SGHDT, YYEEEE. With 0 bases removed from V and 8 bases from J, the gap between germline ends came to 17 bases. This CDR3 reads CASSLGFSGADEKLFF. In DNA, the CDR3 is TGTGCCAGCAGCTTGGGGTTTTCTGGGGCTGACGAAAAACTGTTTTTT.

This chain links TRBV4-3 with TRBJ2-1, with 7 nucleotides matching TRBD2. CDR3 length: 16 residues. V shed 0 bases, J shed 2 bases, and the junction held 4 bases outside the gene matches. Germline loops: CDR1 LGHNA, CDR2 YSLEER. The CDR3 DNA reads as TGCGCCAGCAGCCAAGATGGGGGGGGGACCTACAATGAGCAGTTCTTC. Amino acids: CASSQDGGGTYNEQFF.

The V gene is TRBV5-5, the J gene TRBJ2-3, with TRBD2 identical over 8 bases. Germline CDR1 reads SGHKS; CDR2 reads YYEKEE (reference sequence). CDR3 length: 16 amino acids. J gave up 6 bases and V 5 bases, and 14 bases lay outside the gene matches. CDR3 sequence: CASSRGDSGDVDTQYF. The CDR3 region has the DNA TGTGCCAGCAGTAGGGGGGATAGCGGGGATGTGGATACGCAGTATTTT.